Shown below are 26 T cell receptor beta chains from a single sample sequenced in a study of healthy donors' naive CD4 and CD8 T cells. Starting from approximately 500 ng of total RNA, TCR libraries were made with linear amplification. Using its own MiXCR run on the reads, TCRdb lists one record per CDR3 protein. The data show around 200,000 distinct CDR3 sequences, over 60% seen once. The sequenced sample was naive CD4+ and CD8+ T cells sorted from blood, pooled from several donors. These receptor sequences come from a pool of human donors in good health; the sample pools cells from several healthy donors.

The chain employs TRBV29-1 and TRBJ2-1; D is uncertain. The V and J ends lost 1 base and 3 bases respectively, with 19 bases between them. Germline-derived CDR1 and CDR2 are SQVTM and ANQGSEA. This CDR3 is 17 amino acids long. The CDR3 DNA follows: TGCAGCGTTGAAGGCGTCGGGCAGAACAATCACTACAATGAGCAGTTCTTC. Translated: CSVEGVGQNNHYNEQFF.

A few counts support this clonotype. The chain joins TRBV6-5 to TRBJ2-2; TRBD2 matches 8 bases. V was clipped by 7 bases and J by 4 bases; unmatched bases: 5. Per germline, CDR1 MNHEY and CDR2 SVGAGI. This CDR3 region has 14 residues. As DNA, the CDR3 is TGTGCCAGCAACCCGGGAGGGGGCACCGGGGAGCTGTTTTTT. Translating it yields CASNPGGGTGELFF.

The table lists this clonotype with a count of one. The chain recombines TRBV18 with TRBJ1-2; no clear D. The CDR3 contains 12 residues. Deletions cut 2 bases from V and 4 bases from J, with 5 bases between. Germline V CDR1 and CDR2: KGHSH, LQKENI. The DNA of the CDR3 is TGTGCCAGCTCACCAAACAGCTATGGCTACACCTTC. Residues: CASSPNSYGYTF.

The chain combines TRBV19 with TRBJ1-1, with D hard to call. V lost 4 bases, J lost 8 bases, and 11 bases lay in between. The CDR3 length is 12 residues. The germline CDR1 and CDR2 sequences are LNHDA and SQIVND (reference sequence). CDR3 protein: CASSNGRSEAFF. The CDR3 region has the DNA TGTGCCAGTAGTAACGGGCGGTCCGAAGCTTTCTTT.

The J gene is TRBJ2-7, the V gene TRBV6-2 or TRBV6-3; D not certain. CDR3 size: 13 residues. V lost 8 bases and J lost 5, with 16 bases in between. Per the germline V gene, CDR1 is MNHEY and CDR2 is SVGEGT. The CDR3 sequence: CASALRSAHEQYF. DNA for the CDR3: TGTGCCAGCGCACTGAGGTCCGCCCACGAGCAGTACTTC.

The CDR3 loop reads CASSDLRGSTRETQYF. CDR3 DNA: TGTGCCAGCAGTGACCTCAGGGGCAGCACTAGGGAGACCCAGTACTTC. The V gene is TRBV6-1, the J gene TRBJ2-5; D may be TRBD1 (6 bases). The CDR3 loop spans 16 amino acids. Germline V gene sequence: CDR1 MNHNS, CDR2 SASEGT. The V end lost 3 bases, the J end lost 5 bases, and 19 bases lay between the germline ends.

Only one count was recorded for this clonotype. J is TRBJ2-5 and V is TRBV6-5; D remains ambiguous. The CDR3 runs to 14 residues. Trimming removed 4 bases from V and 5 bases from J, with 14 bases in between. The germline gives CDR1 MNHEY, CDR2 SVGAGI. For the CDR3, the DNA is TGTGCCAGCAGTTTAGGTGGCGGTACGGAGACCCAGTACTTC. Amino acids: CASSLGGGTETQYF.

The chain is built from TRBV28 and TRBJ2-3; D is uncertain. There are 13 residues in the CDR3. V was cut by 3 bases and J by 5 bases, with 9 bases left in between. Germline CDR1 is MDHEN and CDR2 is SYDVKM. The CDR3 here is CASSFWVRDTQYF. As DNA, the CDR3 is TGTGCCAGCAGTTTTTGGGTTAGAGATACGCAGTATTTT.

This clonotype came up a few times. The V gene is TRBV12-3 or TRBV12-4, the J gene TRBJ1-1, with no clear D. The ends were cut back, 3 bases at V and 7 bases at J, with 6 bases in the middle. This CDR3 is 11 amino acids long. Written as DNA, the CDR3 is TGTGCCAGCAGTTTGTTCTATGAAGCTTTCTTT. Translating gives CASSLFYEAFF.

This chain joins TRBV29-1 and TRBJ1-2; 10 positions agree with TRBD1. Germline-derived CDR1 and CDR2 are SQVTM and ANQGSEA. The J segment lost 0 bases and the V segment lost 6 bases, leaving 4 bases of the junction unmatched. The CDR3 is made up of 14 amino acids. The CDR3 sequence is CSVRDRGANYGYTF. The CDR3 DNA reads as TGCAGCGTACGGGACAGGGGAGCTAACTATGGCTACACCTTC.

The genes are TRBV12-3 or TRBV12-4 and TRBJ2-5; 12 bases are shared with TRBD2. V was clipped by 1 base and J by 6 bases; unmatched bases: 3. The CDR3 consists of 15 residues. DNA of the CDR3: TGTGCCAGCAGTTTAGGGACTAGCGGGGCCAAGACCCAGTACTTC. Encoded protein: CASSLGTSGAKTQYF.

This clonotype was detected only a few times. The chain is built from TRBV6-1 and TRBJ1-5; 8 bases line up with TRBD1. With V trimmed by 1 base and J by 4 bases, 0 bases remained unmatched. The CDR3 contains 14 residues. In germline, CDR1 is MNHNS, CDR2 SASEGT. CDR3 coding DNA: TGTGCCAGCAGTGAAGGGACAGGGAATCAGCCCCAGCATTTT. The encoded protein is CASSEGTGNQPQHF.

This clonotype appeared a few times. J is TRBJ2-1 and V is TRBV12-3 or TRBV12-4; 11 bases line up with TRBD2. The CDR3 is 21 residues long. Germline trimming cut 1 base from V and 0 bases from J; bases unmatched to any gene: 14. The CDR3 loop is CASSLEKGLAVKLSSYNEQFF. Here the CDR3 DNA reads TGTGCCAGCAGTTTAGAAAAGGGACTAGCGGTCAAATTGAGCTCCTACAATGAGCAGTTCTTC.

The table lists this clonotype with a few counts. The gene calls are TRBV27 and TRBJ2-7; D gene ambiguous. Trimming pared 3 bases from V and 0 bases from J, leaving 6 bases between. Germline-derived CDR1 and CDR2 are MNHEY and SMNVEV (reference sequence). This CDR3 has 13 amino acids. CDR3 sequence reads: CASSFGTSYEQYF. CDR3 in DNA: TGTGCCAGCAGTTTTGGCACCTCCTACGAGCAGTACTTC.

The chain has TRBV5-4 and TRBJ1-1; D gene unclear. Trimming left V 0 bases short and J 0 bases short, with 3 bases between. Germline V CDR1 and CDR2: SGHNT, YYREEE (reference sequence). This CDR3 spans 13 amino acids. As DNA, the CDR3 is TGTGCCAGCAGCTTGGCCCTGAACACTGAAGCTTTCTTT. This encodes CASSLALNTEAFF.

The V gene is TRBV11-3, the J gene TRBJ1-1; tentative D call: TRBD1 (5 bases). This CDR3 contains 16 residues. The V and J ends lost 1 base and 3 bases respectively, with 15 bases between them. The germline gives CDR1 SGHNT, CDR2 YENEEA. Written as DNA, the CDR3 is TGTGCCAGCAGCTTAGGTATTGGGGCTACACACACTGAAGCTTTCTTT. Translated: CASSLGIGATHTEAFF.

The gene calls are TRBV4-2 and TRBJ2-7; 10 nucleotides line up with TRBD2. Germline CDR1 and CDR2: LGHNA and YNFKEQ. There are 15 residues in the CDR3. The V and J ends lost 0 bases and 3 bases, in that order; junction bases with no gene match: 2. CDR3 amino acids: CASSQEEREGYEQYF. The CDR3 DNA sequence: TGTGCCAGCAGCCAAGAAGAGCGGGAGGGCTACGAGCAGTACTTC.

The chain uses TRBV29-1 and TRBJ1-1, with no clear D. CDR1 SQVTM and CDR2 ANQGSEA come from the germline V gene. The CDR3 consists of 13 residues. V lost 5 bases to trimming and J lost 0 bases, with 10 bases between them. The CDR3 reads CSVSGVLNTEAFF. The CDR3 coding sequence is TGCAGCGTTTCCGGTGTCTTGAACACTGAAGCTTTCTTT.

The chain recombines TRBV27 with TRBJ2-3; a possible D gene is TRBD2 (7 bases). This CDR3 has 16 amino acids. Trimming removed 0 bases from V and 4 bases from J, with 14 bases in between. Germline CDR1 and CDR2: MNHEY and SMNVEV (reference sequence). The CDR3 spells CASSLSAGASSDTQYF. CDR3 nucleotide sequence: TGTGCCAGCAGTTTATCCGCGGGGGCGAGCTCAGATACGCAGTATTTT.

V gene TRBV29-1 combines with J gene TRBJ2-5; maybe TRBD1 (6 bases). The germline V and J ends were trimmed by 4 bases and 5 bases, with 14 bases remaining between them. The CDR3 loop spans 13 amino acids. The germline gives CDR1 SQVTM, CDR2 ANQGSEA. The CDR3 protein is CSVVGGARETQYF. CDR3 in DNA: TGCAGCGTTGTTGGGGGCGCGCGGGAGACCCAGTACTTC.

This clonotype was detected once. The V call is TRBV10-3, the J call TRBJ2-7; possibly TRBD1 for D (5 bases). The CDR3 spans 13 residues. Germline V gene sequence: CDR1 ENHRY, CDR2 SYGVKD. V lost 0 bases and J 5 bases, leaving 8 bases between the germline ends. CDR3 loop: CAISESRGNEQYF. CDR3 nucleotides: TGTGCCATCAGTGAGTCAAGGGGTAACGAGCAGTACTTC.

The chain couples TRBV2 to TRBJ2-1; D gene unclear. CDR1 SNHLY and CDR2 FYNNEI come from the germline V gene. V was pared by 8 bases and J by 2 bases, with 13 bases between. CDR3 length: 14 residues. The CDR3 loop reads CASGARGPYNEQFF. For the CDR3, the DNA is TGTGCCAGCGGAGCGAGAGGCCCCTACAATGAGCAGTTCTTC.

The chain links TRBV15 to TRBJ2-7; 9 bases are a match to TRBD1. The CDR3 runs 15 residues. Germline V CDR1 and CDR2: LNHNV, YYDKDF (reference sequence). With 5 bases clipped from V and 3 bases from J, the junction kept 8 bases outside the gene matches. Here the CDR3 reads CATSGYRGRFYEQYF. CDR3 in DNA: TGTGCCACCAGCGGATACAGGGGGCGATTCTACGAGCAGTACTTC.

In its sample, this clonotype was seen once. V and J are TRBV29-1 and TRBJ2-7, with 11 positions matching TRBD1. CDR1 SQVTM and CDR2 ANQGSEA come from the germline V gene. This CDR3 has 15 residues. Trimming cost V 5 bases and J 4 bases; bases outside gene matches: 10. The CDR3 spells CSVLAPGQGEYEQYF. In DNA form, the CDR3 reads TGCAGCGTTTTGGCTCCGGGACAGGGGGAGTACGAGCAGTACTTC.

The chain employs TRBV19 and TRBJ1-4; D not resolved. The germline V gene has CDR1 LNHDA and CDR2 SQIVND (reference sequence). The CDR3 is made up of 16 amino acids. The V end was cut by 5 bases, the J end by 8 bases, with 21 bases between. The CDR3 bases are TGTGCCAGTAGTCCATGGAGCGGTCGCCTCGAGGAAAAACTGTTTTTT. Amino acid sequence: CASSPWSGRLEEKLFF.

This chain connects TRBV29-1 to TRBJ2-5; D is perhaps TRBD1 or TRBD2 (5 bases each). The CDR3 sequence is 16 residues long. Trimming shortened V by 2 bases and J by 4 bases, and 20 bases separated the two germline ends. Germline values: CDR1 SQVTM, CDR2 ANQGSEA. This chain's CDR3 is CSVEYPPGTTLETQYF. The CDR3 DNA is TGCAGCGTTGAATACCCTCCCGGGACGACGCTAGAGACCCAGTACTTC. Full variable domain (rest looked up from reference TRBV29-1 and TRBJ2-5): SAVISQKPSRDICQRGTSLTIQCQVDSQVTMMFWYRQQPGQSLTLIATANQGSEATYESGFVIDKFPISRPNLTFSTLTVSNMSPEDSSIYLCSVEYPPGTTLETQYFGPGTRLLVL.